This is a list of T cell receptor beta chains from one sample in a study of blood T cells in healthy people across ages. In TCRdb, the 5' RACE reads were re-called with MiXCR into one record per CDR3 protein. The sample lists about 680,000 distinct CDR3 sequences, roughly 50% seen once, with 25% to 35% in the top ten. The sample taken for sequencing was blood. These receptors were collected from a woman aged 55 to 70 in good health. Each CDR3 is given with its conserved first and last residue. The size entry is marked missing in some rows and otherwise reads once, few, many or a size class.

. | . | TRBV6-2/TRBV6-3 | CASRDGCEQYF
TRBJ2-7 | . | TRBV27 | CASNKIVGLEGSEQYF
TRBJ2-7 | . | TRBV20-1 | CSATTQGALREQYF
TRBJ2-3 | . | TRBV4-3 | CASSQGTGLAVTDTQYF
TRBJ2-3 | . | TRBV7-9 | CASSPREAPDTQYF
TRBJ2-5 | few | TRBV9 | CASSVGGGKETQYF
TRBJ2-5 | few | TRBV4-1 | CASSQANFPETQYF
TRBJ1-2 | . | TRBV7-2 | CASSLGEGDGYTF
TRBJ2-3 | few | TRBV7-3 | CASSPTAGGLDTQYF
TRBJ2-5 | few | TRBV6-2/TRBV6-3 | CASRLDQETQYF
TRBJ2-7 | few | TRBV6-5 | CASSYGVNQGYEQYF
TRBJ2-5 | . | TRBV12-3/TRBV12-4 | CASSQTVETQYF
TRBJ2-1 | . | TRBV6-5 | CASSYSPRERGYNEQFF
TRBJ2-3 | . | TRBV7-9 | CASSSVASPRTDTQYF
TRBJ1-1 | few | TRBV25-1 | CASRGQMNTEAFF
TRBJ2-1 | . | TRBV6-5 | CASSLSGRPGEQFF
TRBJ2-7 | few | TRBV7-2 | CASSFRLNTAHEQYF
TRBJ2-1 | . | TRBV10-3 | CAILDRGGNEQFF
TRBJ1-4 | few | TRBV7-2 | CASSHETGWGGEKLFF
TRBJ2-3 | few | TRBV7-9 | CASRRMEGQDTQYF
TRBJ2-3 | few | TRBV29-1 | CSVERGSTDTQYF
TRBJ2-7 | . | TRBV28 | CASSLPSGQGPIASYEQYF
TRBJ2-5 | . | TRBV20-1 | CSARGVGESQETQYF
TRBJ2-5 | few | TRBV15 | CATSRDRGTQYF
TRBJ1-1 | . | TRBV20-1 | CSARGTGRNTEAFF
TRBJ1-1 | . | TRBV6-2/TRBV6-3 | CASSPHHGGTEAFF
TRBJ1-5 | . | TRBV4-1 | CASSQGTGGGQPQHF
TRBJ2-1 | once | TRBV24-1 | CATSYNEQFF
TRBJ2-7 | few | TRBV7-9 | CASSSPRLAVDEQYF
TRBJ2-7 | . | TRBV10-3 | CAISEKTSGSYGQYF
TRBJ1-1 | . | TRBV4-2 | CASSPDRAVNTEAFF
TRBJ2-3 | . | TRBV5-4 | CASSLLQGASDTQYF
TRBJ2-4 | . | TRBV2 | CASRPRGLLAKNIQYF
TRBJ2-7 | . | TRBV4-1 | CAGSPRSLAGYNEQYF
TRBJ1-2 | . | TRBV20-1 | CSARGGADYGYTF
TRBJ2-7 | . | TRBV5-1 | CASSAQGVYEQYF
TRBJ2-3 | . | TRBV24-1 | CATRDRRASDTQYF
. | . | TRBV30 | CAWSVIGLAGGPFYEQYF
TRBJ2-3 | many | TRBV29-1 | CSVGGQNTDTQYF
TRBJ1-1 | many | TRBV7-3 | CASRSQGTEAFF
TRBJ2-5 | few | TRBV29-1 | CSVERTGNRETQYF